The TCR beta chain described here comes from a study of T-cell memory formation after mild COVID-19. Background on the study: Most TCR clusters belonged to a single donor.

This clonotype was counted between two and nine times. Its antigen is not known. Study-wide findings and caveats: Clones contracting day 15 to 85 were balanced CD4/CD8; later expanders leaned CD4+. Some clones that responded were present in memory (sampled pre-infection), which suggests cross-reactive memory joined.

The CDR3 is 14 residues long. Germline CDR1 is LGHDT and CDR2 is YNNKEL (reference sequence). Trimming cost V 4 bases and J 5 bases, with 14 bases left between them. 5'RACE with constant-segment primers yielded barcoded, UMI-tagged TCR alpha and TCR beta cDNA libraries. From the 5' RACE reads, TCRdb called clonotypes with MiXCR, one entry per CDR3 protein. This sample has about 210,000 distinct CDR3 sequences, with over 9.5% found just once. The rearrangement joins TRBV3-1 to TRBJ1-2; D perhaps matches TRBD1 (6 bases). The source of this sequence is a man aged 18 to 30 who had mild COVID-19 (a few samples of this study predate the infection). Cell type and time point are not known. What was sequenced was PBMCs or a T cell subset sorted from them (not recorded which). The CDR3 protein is CASSREGERYGYTF. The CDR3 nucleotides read TGTGCCAGCAGCCGTGAGGGGGAGAGATATGGCTACACCTTC.